Listed below are T cell receptor beta chains from one sample, sequenced in a study of early stage breast cancer tumors. Libraries were prepared by immunoSEQ multiplex PCR; TCRdb keeps only in-frame clonotypes and omits some of them. The sample contains around 31,000 clones, roughly 81% of which appear only once. Sequencing was carried out using breast tumor tissue. The receptors shown here come from a person under 45 with breast cancer. The CDR3 runs from the conserved cysteine through the conserved F or W. The order of the fields is J gene, clone size, CDR3 length, V gene, D gene, CDR3 protein, CDR3 DNA. D genes are given only for firm matches. Some rows mark clone size as missing; the rest say once, few, many or name a class of expanded clone.

J gene: TRBJ1-2; clone size: -; CDR3 length: 13; V gene: TRBV28; D gene: TRBD1; CDR3 protein: CASRLLTGYGYTF; CDR3 DNA: TGTGCCAGCCGTCTTCTGACAGGGTATGGCTACACCTTC
J gene: TRBJ1-4; clone size: -; CDR3 length: 12; V gene: TRBV30; D gene: TRBD1; CDR3 protein: CAWTQQGEKLFF; CDR3 DNA: TGTGCCTGGACCCAACAGGGGGAAAAACTGTTTTTT
J gene: TRBJ2-1; clone size: -; CDR3 length: 15; V gene: TRBV7-9; D gene: -; CDR3 protein: CASSRWEDRDHEQFF; CDR3 DNA: TGTGCCAGCAGCCGATGGGAGGACCGGGACCATGAGCAGTTCTTC
J gene: TRBJ1-1; clone size: -; CDR3 length: 15; V gene: TRBV7-2; D gene: TRBD1; CDR3 protein: CASSLVPGGDTEAFF; CDR3 DNA: TGTGCCAGCAGCTTAGTCCCAGGGGGGGACACTGAAGCTTTCTTT
J gene: TRBJ2-2; clone size: once; CDR3 length: 16; V gene: TRBV5-1; D gene: -; CDR3 protein: CASSLVGLQLPGELFF; CDR3 DNA: TGCGCCAGCAGCTTGGTGGGGCTACAGCTGCCCGGGGAGCTGTTTTTT
J gene: TRBJ1-2; clone size: -; CDR3 length: 13; V gene: TRBV14; D gene: -; CDR3 protein: CASSQGQVYGYTF; CDR3 DNA: TGTGCCAGCAGCCAAGGGCAGGTCTATGGCTACACCTTC
J gene: TRBJ1-6; clone size: few; CDR3 length: 15; V gene: TRBV7-2; D gene: -; CDR3 protein: CASSPQGHQNSPLHF; CDR3 DNA: TGTGCCAGCAGCCCTCAGGGACATCAGAATTCACCCCTCCACTTT
J gene: TRBJ2-7; clone size: -; CDR3 length: 14; V gene: TRBV11-2; D gene: TRBD2; CDR3 protein: CASSLAGGTYEQYF; CDR3 DNA: TGTGCCAGCAGCTTAGCGGGAGGGACCTACGAGCAGTACTTC
J gene: TRBJ2-1; clone size: -; CDR3 length: 13; V gene: TRBV7-3; D gene: TRBD1; CDR3 protein: CASSSTDRKERFF; CDR3 DNA: TGTGCCAGCAGCTCAACGGACAGGAAGGAGCGGTTCTTC
J gene: TRBJ2-7; clone size: -; CDR3 length: 15; V gene: TRBV5-8; D gene: TRBD2; CDR3 protein: CASSRRLAGVKEQYF; CDR3 DNA: TGTGCCAGCAGCCGCCGACTAGCGGGAGTTAAAGAGCAGTACTTC
J gene: TRBJ1-1; clone size: -; CDR3 length: 12; V gene: TRBV30; D gene: -; CDR3 protein: CACQRPNTEAFF; CDR3 DNA: TGTGCCTGTCAAAGACCTAACACTGAAGCTTTCTTT
J gene: TRBJ2-3; clone size: -; CDR3 length: 18; V gene: TRBV9; D gene: TRBD2; CDR3 protein: CASSVGGSGRAWTDTQYF; CDR3 DNA: TGTGCCAGCAGCGTAGGTGGTAGCGGGAGGGCCTGGACAGATACGCAGTATTTT
J gene: TRBJ1-5; clone size: few; CDR3 length: 17; V gene: TRBV4-3; D gene: -; CDR3 protein: CASSQDWRGISNQPQHF; CDR3 DNA: TGCGCCAGCAGCCAAGATTGGAGGGGTATCAGCAATCAGCCCCAGCATTTT
J gene: TRBJ2-2; clone size: -; CDR3 length: 16; V gene: TRBV5-4; D gene: TRBD1; CDR3 protein: CASRKGQGDYTGELFF; CDR3 DNA: TGTGCCAGCAGAAAAGGACAGGGGGATTACACCGGGGAGCTGTTTTTT
J gene: TRBJ2-7; clone size: few; CDR3 length: 15; V gene: TRBV7-9; D gene: -; CDR3 protein: CASSLGQGNVYEQYF; CDR3 DNA: TGTGCCAGCAGCTTAGGTCAGGGGAACGTCTACGAGCAGTACTTC
J gene: TRBJ1-5; clone size: -; CDR3 length: 13; V gene: TRBV19; D gene: -; CDR3 protein: CASSIGSGQPQHF; CDR3 DNA: TGTGCCAGTAGTATTGGTTCCGGGCAGCCCCAGCATTTT
J gene: TRBJ1-1; clone size: -; CDR3 length: 14; V gene: TRBV2; D gene: -; CDR3 protein: CASSGGRGYTEAFF; CDR3 DNA: TGTGCCAGCAGTGGTGGACGGGGATACACTGAAGCTTTCTTT
J gene: TRBJ2-3; clone size: -; CDR3 length: 15; V gene: TRBV7-2; D gene: TRBD2; CDR3 protein: CASSFPTSGTDTQYF; CDR3 DNA: TGTGCCAGCAGCTTCCCGACTAGCGGCACAGATACGCAGTATTTT
J gene: TRBJ2-5; clone size: -; CDR3 length: 15; V gene: TRBV9; D gene: TRBD2; CDR3 protein: CASSPRAGGRETQYF; CDR3 DNA: TGTGCCAGCAGCCCAAGAGCGGGAGGGCGGGAGACCCAGTACTTC
J gene: TRBJ2-5; clone size: -; CDR3 length: 18; V gene: TRBV7-8; D gene: TRBD2; CDR3 protein: CASSPRPASGSNQETQYF; CDR3 DNA: TGTGCCAGCAGCCCCCGCCCTGCTAGCGGGAGTAATCAAGAGACCCAGTACTTC
J gene: TRBJ1-2; clone size: -; CDR3 length: 15; V gene: TRBV15; D gene: TRBD1; CDR3 protein: CATSANRGVNYGYTF; CDR3 DNA: TGTGCCACCAGCGCTAACAGGGGGGTTAACTATGGCTACACCTTC
J gene: TRBJ2-7; clone size: few; CDR3 length: 14; V gene: TRBV19; D gene: -; CDR3 protein: CASSIDSGDYEQYF; CDR3 DNA: TGTGCCAGTAGTATAGATTCGGGGGACTACGAGCAGTACTTC
J gene: TRBJ2-2; clone size: medium-sized; CDR3 length: 16; V gene: TRBV7-2; D gene: TRBD2; CDR3 protein: CASSLARTSFTGELFF; CDR3 DNA: TGTGCCAGCAGCCTTGCCCGGACTAGCTTCACCGGGGAGCTGTTTTTT
J gene: TRBJ1-2; clone size: -; CDR3 length: 15; V gene: TRBV6-6; D gene: -; CDR3 protein: CASSGPLFSLYGYTF; CDR3 DNA: TGTGCCAGCTCGGGGCCTCTCTTCTCCCTTTATGGCTACACCTTC
J gene: TRBJ2-7; clone size: -; CDR3 length: 14; V gene: TRBV18; D gene: TRBD2; CDR3 protein: CASSQRTSSYEQYF; CDR3 DNA: TGTGCCAGCTCCCAGCGGACTAGCTCCTACGAGCAGTACTTC
J gene: TRBJ2-7; clone size: few; CDR3 length: 13; V gene: TRBV19; D gene: TRBD1; CDR3 protein: CASGDRGQYEQYF; CDR3 DNA: TGTGCCAGTGGGGACAGGGGGCAATACGAGCAGTACTTC
J gene: TRBJ1-2; clone size: -; CDR3 length: 15; V gene: TRBV15; D gene: TRBD1; CDR3 protein: CATRDMGTANYGYTF; CDR3 DNA: TGTGCCACCAGAGACATGGGGACAGCTAACTATGGCTACACCTTC
J gene: TRBJ2-1; clone size: -; CDR3 length: 11; V gene: TRBV2; D gene: -; CDR3 protein: CASRAYNEQFF; CDR3 DNA: TGTGCCAGCAGGGCATACAATGAGCAGTTCTTC
J gene: TRBJ2-1; clone size: -; CDR3 length: 15; V gene: TRBV10-2; D gene: TRBD2; CDR3 protein: CASMVLAETSWEQFF; CDR3 DNA: TGCGCCAGCATGGTGCTAGCGGAGACCTCGTGGGAGCAGTTCTTC
J gene: TRBJ2-5; clone size: -; CDR3 length: 14; V gene: TRBV5-1; D gene: -; CDR3 protein: CASSHEQGTRTQYF; CDR3 DNA: TGCGCCAGCAGCCACGAACAGGGTACTCGGACCCAGTACTTC
J gene: TRBJ2-1; clone size: -; CDR3 length: 16; V gene: TRBV18; D gene: TRBD2; CDR3 protein: CASSPSSGRMAEAEFF; CDR3 DNA: TGTGCCAGCTCACCCTCTAGCGGGAGAATGGCCGAGGCAGAGTTCTTC
J gene: TRBJ1-6; clone size: -; CDR3 length: 13; V gene: TRBV10-1; D gene: TRBD1; CDR3 protein: CASRGGAGSPLHF; CDR3 DNA: TGCGCCAGCAGAGGGGGCGCAGGATCACCCCTCCACTTT
J gene: TRBJ2-3; clone size: -; CDR3 length: 19; V gene: TRBV19; D gene: TRBD2; CDR3 protein: CASSITGTSGSWGLDTQYF; CDR3 DNA: TGTGCCAGTAGCATAACGGGGACTAGCGGGAGCTGGGGATTAGATACGCAGTATTTT
J gene: TRBJ1-1; clone size: few; CDR3 length: 13; V gene: TRBV28; D gene: -; CDR3 protein: CASSFPARFEAFF; CDR3 DNA: TGTGCCAGCAGTTTTCCAGCCCGGTTTGAAGCTTTCTTT
J gene: TRBJ2-1; clone size: few; CDR3 length: 16; V gene: TRBV30; D gene: -; CDR3 protein: CAWSKLAYGSYNEQFF; CDR3 DNA: TGTGCCTGGAGTAAACTTGCTTATGGGTCCTACAATGAGCAGTTCTTC
J gene: TRBJ1-5; clone size: few; CDR3 length: 16; V gene: TRBV27; D gene: -; CDR3 protein: CASSHQTGDSNQPQHF; CDR3 DNA: TGTGCCAGCAGTCACCAGACGGGGGATAGCAATCAGCCCCAGCATTTT
J gene: TRBJ1-1; clone size: -; CDR3 length: 13; V gene: TRBV6-4; D gene: -; CDR3 protein: CASSQEGDAEAFF; CDR3 DNA: TGTGCCAGCAGTCAAGAGGGGGACGCTGAAGCTTTCTTT
J gene: TRBJ2-1; clone size: few; CDR3 length: 17; V gene: TRBV4-2; D gene: -; CDR3 protein: CASSRNLGGQVKDEQFF; CDR3 DNA: TGTGCCAGCAGCCGGAACTTAGGAGGGCAGGTAAAGGATGAGCAGTTCTTC
J gene: TRBJ1-6; clone size: -; CDR3 length: 17; V gene: TRBV30; D gene: TRBD1; CDR3 protein: CAWSLIKSGGLNSPLHF; CDR3 DNA: TGTGCCTGGAGTTTAATCAAATCAGGGGGACTTAATTCACCCCTCCACTTT
J gene: TRBJ2-3; clone size: -; CDR3 length: 14; V gene: TRBV19; D gene: -; CDR3 protein: CASSPRLGTDTQYF; CDR3 DNA: TGTGCCAGTAGCCCCAGGCTAGGCACAGATACGCAGTATTTT
J gene: TRBJ2-7; clone size: -; CDR3 length: 14; V gene: TRBV4-1; D gene: -; CDR3 protein: CASSQATSTYEQYF; CDR3 DNA: TGCGCCAGCAGCCAGGCTACGAGCACCTACGAGCAGTACTTC